This T cell receptor beta chain derives from a study of T-cell reconstitution after alpha-beta-depleted transplantation in children. The CDR3 length is 15 residues. Deletions cut 4 bases from V and 4 bases from J, with 17 bases between. Germline V CDR1 and CDR2: SGHRS, YFSETQ. As it was prepared, the TCRbeta library received unique molecular identifiers. TCRdb called the PCR reads again in MiXCR, with one record for every CDR3 protein. The profile covers about 110,000 distinct CDR3 sequences, with about 9.3% appearing a single time and 8% to 9.5% taken by the ten largest. This clonotype was seen many times.

The sequence was obtained from a human donor who donated a stem cell graft to a child with acute lymphoblastic leukemia. V and J are TRBV5-1 and TRBJ1-2; D is possibly TRBD1 (6 bases). The specimen was PBMCs from the stem cell graft donor, collected from the stem cell graft. CDR3 in amino acids: CASSPGANRAYGYTF. The DNA for the CDR3 is TGCGCCAGCAGCCCGGGGGCCAACAGAGCCTATGGCTACACCTTC.